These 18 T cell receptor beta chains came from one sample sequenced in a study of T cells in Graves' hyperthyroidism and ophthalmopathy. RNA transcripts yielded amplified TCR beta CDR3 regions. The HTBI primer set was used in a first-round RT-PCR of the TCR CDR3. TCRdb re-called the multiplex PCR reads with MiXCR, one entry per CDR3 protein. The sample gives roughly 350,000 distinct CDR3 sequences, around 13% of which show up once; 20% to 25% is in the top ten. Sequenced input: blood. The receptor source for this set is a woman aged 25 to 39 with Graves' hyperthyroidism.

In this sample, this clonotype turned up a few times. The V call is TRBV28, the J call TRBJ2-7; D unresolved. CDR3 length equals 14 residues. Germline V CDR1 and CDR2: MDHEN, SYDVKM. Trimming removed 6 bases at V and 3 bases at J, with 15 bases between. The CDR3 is CASSMNGVNYEQYF. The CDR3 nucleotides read TGTGCCAGCAGCATGAATGGGGTCAACTACGAGCAGTACTTC.

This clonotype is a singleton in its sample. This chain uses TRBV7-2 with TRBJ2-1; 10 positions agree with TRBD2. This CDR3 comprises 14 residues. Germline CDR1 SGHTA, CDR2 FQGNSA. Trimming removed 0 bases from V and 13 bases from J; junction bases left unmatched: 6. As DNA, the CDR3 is TGTGCCAGCAGCTTAGCCACTAGCGGGATGGACCAGTTCTTC. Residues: CASSLATSGMDQFF.

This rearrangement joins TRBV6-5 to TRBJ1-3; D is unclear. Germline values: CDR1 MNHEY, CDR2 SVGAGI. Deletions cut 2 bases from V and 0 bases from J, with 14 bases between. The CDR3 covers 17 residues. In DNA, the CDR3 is TGTGCCAGCAGTTACACCCGAGACGGACTCTCTGGAAACACCATATATTTT. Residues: CASSYTRDGLSGNTIYF.

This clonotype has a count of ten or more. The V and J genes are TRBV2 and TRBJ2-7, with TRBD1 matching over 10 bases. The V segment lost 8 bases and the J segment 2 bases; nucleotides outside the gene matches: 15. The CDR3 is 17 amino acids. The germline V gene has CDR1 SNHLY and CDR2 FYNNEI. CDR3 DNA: TGTGCCAGCTCCCCGGACAGGGGGTATTACGGACCCTACGAGCAGTACTTC. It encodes CASSPDRGYYGPYEQYF. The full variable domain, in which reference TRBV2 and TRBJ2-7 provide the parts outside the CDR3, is EPEVTQTPSHQVTQMGQEVILRCVPISNHLYFYWYRQILGQKVEFLVSFYNNEISEKSEIFDDQFSVERPDGSNFTLKIRSTKLEDSAMYFCASSPDRGYYGPYEQYFGPGTRLTVT.

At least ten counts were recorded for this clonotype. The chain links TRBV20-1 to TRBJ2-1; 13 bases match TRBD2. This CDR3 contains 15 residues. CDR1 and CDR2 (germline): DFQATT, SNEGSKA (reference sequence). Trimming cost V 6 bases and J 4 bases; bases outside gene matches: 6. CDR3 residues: CSADQTSGRYNEQFF. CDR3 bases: TGCAGTGCAGACCAGACTAGCGGGAGGTACAATGAGCAGTTCTTC.

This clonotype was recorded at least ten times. In DNA form, the CDR3 reads TGTGCCACCAGCAGACAGGGACGCGAGCAGTACTTC. This translates into CATSRQGREQYF. This sequence joins TRBV15 and TRBJ2-7; D assignment may be TRBD1 or TRBD2 (5 bases each). Germline lookup yields CDR1 LNHNV and CDR2 YYDKDF (reference sequence). This CDR3 contains 12 residues. Trimming left V 2 bases short and J 6 bases short, with 8 bases between. Complete variable domain (other parts from reference TRBV15 and TRBJ2-7): DAMVIQNPRYQVTQFGKPVTLSCSQTLNHNVMYWYQQKSSQAPKLLFHYYDKDFNNEADTPDNFQSRRPNTSFCFLDIRSPGLGDTAMYLCATSRQGREQYFGPGTRLTVT.

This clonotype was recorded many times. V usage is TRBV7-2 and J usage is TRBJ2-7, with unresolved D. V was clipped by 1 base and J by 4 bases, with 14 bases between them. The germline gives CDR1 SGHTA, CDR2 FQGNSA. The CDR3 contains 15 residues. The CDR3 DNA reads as TGTGCCAGCAGCTTAGGATTTAACGGACCGTACGAGCAGTACTTC. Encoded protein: CASSLGFNGPYEQYF.

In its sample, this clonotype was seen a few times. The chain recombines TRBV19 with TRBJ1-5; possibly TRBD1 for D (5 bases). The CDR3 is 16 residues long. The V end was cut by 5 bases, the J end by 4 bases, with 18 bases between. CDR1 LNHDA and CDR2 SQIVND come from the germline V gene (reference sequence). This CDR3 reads CASSSPPGTPNQPQHF. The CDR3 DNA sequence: TGTGCCAGTAGTTCCCCCCCCGGGACGCCGAATCAGCCCCAGCATTTT. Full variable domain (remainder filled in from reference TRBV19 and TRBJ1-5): DGGITQSPKYLFRKEGQNVTLSCEQNLNHDAMYWYRQDPGQGLRLIYYSQIVNDFQKGDIAEGYSVSREKKESFPLTVTSAQKNPTAFYLCASSSPPGTPNQPQHFGDGTRLSIL.

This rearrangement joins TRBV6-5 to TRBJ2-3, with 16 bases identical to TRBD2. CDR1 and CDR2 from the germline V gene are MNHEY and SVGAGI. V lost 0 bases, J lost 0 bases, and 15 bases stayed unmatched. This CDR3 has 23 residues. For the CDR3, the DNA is TGTGCCAGCAGTTACTCGATTTCCGCGGGGACTAGCGGGAGGGCGGTTAGCACAGATACGCAGTATTTT. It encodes CASSYSISAGTSGRAVSTDTQYF.

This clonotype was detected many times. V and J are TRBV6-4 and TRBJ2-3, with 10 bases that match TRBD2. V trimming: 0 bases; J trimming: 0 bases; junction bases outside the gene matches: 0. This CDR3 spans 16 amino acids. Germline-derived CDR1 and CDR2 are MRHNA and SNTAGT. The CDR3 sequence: CASSDSTSGSTDTQYF. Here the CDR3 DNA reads TGTGCCAGCAGTGACTCGACTAGCGGGAGCACAGATACGCAGTATTTT.

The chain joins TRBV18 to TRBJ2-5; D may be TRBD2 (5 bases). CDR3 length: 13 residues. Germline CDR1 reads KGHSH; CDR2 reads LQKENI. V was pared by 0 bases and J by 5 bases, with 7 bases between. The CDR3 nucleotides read TGTGCCAGCTCACCACCGTCTAGCGAGACCCAGTACTTC. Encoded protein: CASSPPSSETQYF.

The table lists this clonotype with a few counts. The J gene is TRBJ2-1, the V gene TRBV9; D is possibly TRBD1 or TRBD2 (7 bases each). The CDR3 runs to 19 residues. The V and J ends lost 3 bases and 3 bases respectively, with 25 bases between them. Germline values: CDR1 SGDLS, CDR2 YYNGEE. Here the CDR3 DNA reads TGTGCCAGCAGCGACCGGGACAGCGCATTTAGCGGGCTCTACAATGAGCAGTTCTTC. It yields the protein CASSDRDSAFSGLYNEQFF.

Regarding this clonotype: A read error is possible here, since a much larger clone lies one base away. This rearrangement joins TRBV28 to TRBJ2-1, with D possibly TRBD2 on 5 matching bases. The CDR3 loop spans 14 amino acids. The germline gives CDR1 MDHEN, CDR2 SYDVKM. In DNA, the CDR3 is TGTGCCAGCAGGGTTGACGGGGTCTACAATGGGCAGTTCTTC. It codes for CASRVDGVYNGQFF.

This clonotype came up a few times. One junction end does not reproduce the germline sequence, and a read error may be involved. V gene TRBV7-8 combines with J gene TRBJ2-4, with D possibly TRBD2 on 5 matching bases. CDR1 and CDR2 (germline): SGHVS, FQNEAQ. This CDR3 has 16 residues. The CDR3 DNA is TGTGCCAGCAGCCGGAGGCACACGCTAGCCAAAAACATTCAGCACTTC. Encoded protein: CASSRRHTLAKNIQHF.

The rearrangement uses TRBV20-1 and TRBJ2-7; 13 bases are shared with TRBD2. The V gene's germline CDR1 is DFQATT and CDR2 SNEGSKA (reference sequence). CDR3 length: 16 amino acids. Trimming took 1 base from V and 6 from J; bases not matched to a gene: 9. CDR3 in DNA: TGCAGTGCTAGAGCAGGGACTAGCGGGAATCTCTGCGAGCAGTACTTC. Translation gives CSARAGTSGNLCEQYF.

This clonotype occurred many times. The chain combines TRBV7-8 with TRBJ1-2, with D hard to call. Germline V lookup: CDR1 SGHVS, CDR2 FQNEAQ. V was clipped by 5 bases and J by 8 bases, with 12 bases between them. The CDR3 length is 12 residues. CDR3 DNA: TGTGCCAGCAGCCGCCTACTGGGAGGCTACACCTTC. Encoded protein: CASSRLLGGYTF.

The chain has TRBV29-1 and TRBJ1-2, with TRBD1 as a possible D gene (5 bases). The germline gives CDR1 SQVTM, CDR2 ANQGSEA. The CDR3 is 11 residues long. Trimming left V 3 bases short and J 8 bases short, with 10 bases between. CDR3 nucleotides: TGCAGCGTTGACTCAGGGTCCGGCTACACCTTC. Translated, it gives CSVDSGSGYTF.

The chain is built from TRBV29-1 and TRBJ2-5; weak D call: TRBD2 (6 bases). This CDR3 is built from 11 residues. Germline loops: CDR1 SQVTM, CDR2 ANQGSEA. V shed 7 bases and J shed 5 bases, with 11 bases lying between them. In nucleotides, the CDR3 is TGCAGCGCGGGGGTGAGGGAGACCCAGTACTTC. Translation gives CSAGVRETQYF.